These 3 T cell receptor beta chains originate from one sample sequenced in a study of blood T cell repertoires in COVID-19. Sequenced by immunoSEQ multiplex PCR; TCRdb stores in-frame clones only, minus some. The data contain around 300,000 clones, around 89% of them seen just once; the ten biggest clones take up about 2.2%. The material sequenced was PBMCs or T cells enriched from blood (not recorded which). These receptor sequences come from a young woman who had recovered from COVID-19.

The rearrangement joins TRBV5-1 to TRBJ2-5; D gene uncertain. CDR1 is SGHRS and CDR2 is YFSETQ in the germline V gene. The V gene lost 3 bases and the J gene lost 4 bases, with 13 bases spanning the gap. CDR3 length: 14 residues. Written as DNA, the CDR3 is TGCGCCAGCAGCTCTCTTGGCCCAGGAGAGACCCAGTACTTC. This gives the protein CASSSLGPGETQYF.

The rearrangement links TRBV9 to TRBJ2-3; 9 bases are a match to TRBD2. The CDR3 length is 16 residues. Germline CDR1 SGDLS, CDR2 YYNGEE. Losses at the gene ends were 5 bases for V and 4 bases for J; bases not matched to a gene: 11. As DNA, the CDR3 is TGTGCCAGCAGTCCACCCAGCGGGGGGTGGGCAGATACGCAGTATTTT. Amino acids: CASSPPSGGWADTQYF. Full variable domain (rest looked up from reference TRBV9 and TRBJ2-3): DSGVTQTPKHLITATGQRVTLRCSPRSGDLSVYWYQQSLDQGLQFLIQYYNGEERAKGNILERFSAQQFPDLHSELNLSSLELGDSALYFCASSPPSGGWADTQYFGPGTRLTVL.

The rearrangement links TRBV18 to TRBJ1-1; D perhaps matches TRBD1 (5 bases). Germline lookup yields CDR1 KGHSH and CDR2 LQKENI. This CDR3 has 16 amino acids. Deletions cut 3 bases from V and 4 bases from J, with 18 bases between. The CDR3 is CASSPYTGTFSTEAFF. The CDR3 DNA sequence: TGTGCCAGCTCACCTTACACAGGAACATTTTCCACTGAAGCTTTCTTT.